The sequence of this TCR beta chain was determined in a study of blood T cell repertoires in COVID-19. Study summary: Sites in the United States, Italy and Spain provided acute and convalescent COVID-19 samples. T cells, B-cell-depleted T cells, or PBMCs supplied cDNA or gDNA.

V gave up 7 bases and J gave up 7 bases; unmatched junction bases: 5. The CDR3 has 14 amino acids. Per the germline V gene, CDR1 is MDHEN and CDR2 is SYDVKM. The repertoire was sequenced with immunoSEQ multiplex PCR; TCRdb's copy has only in-frame clones and lacks some. This table holds about 200,000 clones, more than 60% found once. The receptor's source is a man aged 50-59 years who had recovered from COVID-19. The sample was peripheral blood. This chain links TRBV28 with TRBJ2-7, with 15 bases matching TRBD2. CDR3 region: CASTRGLAGGEQYF. The CDR3, as DNA: TGTGCCAGCACCCGCGGACTAGCGGGAGGGGAGCAGTACTTC.